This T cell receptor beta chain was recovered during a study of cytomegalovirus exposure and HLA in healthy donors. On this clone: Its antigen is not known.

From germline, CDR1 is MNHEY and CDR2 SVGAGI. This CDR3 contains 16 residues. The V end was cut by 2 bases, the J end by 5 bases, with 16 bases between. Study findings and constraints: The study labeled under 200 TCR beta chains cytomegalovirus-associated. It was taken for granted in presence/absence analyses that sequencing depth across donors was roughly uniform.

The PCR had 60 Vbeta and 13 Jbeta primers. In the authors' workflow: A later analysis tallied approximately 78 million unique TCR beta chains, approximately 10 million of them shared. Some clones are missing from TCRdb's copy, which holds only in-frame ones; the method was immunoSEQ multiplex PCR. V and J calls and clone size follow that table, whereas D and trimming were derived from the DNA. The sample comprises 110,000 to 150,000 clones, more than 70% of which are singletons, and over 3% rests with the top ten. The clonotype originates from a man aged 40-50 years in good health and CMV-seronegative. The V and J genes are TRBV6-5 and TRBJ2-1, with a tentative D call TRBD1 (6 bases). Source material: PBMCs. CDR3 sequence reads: CASSYGGARGNNEQFF. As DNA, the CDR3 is TGTGCCAGCAGTTACGGTGGTGCCAGGGGAAACAATGAGCAGTTCTTC.